Following are 21 T cell receptor beta chains from one sample sequenced in a study of blood T cell repertoires in COVID-19. TCRdb keeps only in-frame clones here, not all; method: immunoSEQ multiplex PCR. The sample contains fewer than 400,000 clones, approximately 88% of which appear only once. Source material: PBMCs or T cells enriched from blood (not recorded which). These receptors were obtained from a man between 60 and 70 years old who had recovered from COVID-19.

The CDR3 protein is CASSLDRTVQFF. The CDR3 bases are TGCGCCAGCAGCTTGGATCGGACAGTACAGTTCTTC. The rearrangement joins TRBV5-1 to TRBJ2-1; the D gene is possibly TRBD1 (6 bases). CDR1 is SGHRS and CDR2 is YFSETQ in the germline V gene. There are 12 residues in the CDR3. The ends were cut back, 0 bases at V and 13 bases at J, with 11 bases in the middle.

The V and J genes are TRBV19 and TRBJ2-7, with 9 bases that match TRBD1. V dropped 4 bases and J dropped 5; count of bases not matched to a gene: 12. The length of the CDR3 is 16 residues. Per germline, CDR1 LNHDA and CDR2 SQIVND (reference sequence). This CDR3 reads CASSTDRGRYDDEQYF. Here the CDR3 DNA reads TGTGCCAGTAGTACGGACAGGGGTCGTTATGACGACGAGCAGTACTTC. The full variable domain, its missing parts supplied by reference TRBV19 and TRBJ2-7, is DGGITQSPKYLFRKEGQNVTLSCEQNLNHDAMYWYRQDPGQGLRLIYYSQIVNDFQKGDIAEGYSVSREKKESFPLTVTSAQKNPTAFYLCASSTDRGRYDDEQYFGPGTRLTVT.

The chain employs TRBV10-3 and TRBJ2-5, with 10 bases fitting TRBD2. V shed 3 bases and J 10 bases; nucleotides not matched to a gene: 8. Germline loops: CDR1 ENHRY, CDR2 SYGVKD. The CDR3 is made up of 14 amino acids. The DNA for the CDR3 is TGTGCCATCAGTGAAAGCGGGAGGGCGGGGTTCCAGTACTTC. Translation: CAISESGRAGFQYF.

The rearrangement links TRBV7-2 to TRBJ2-7; no clear D. Germline CDR1 is SGHTA and CDR2 is FQGNSA. This CDR3 has 11 amino acids. The ends were cut back, 5 bases at V and 4 bases at J, with 6 bases in the middle. The CDR3 region is CASSPRYEQYF. CDR3 sequence (DNA): TGTGCCAGCAGCCCCCGGTACGAGCAGTACTTC.

J is TRBJ1-1 and V is TRBV7-3; a weak D match, TRBD1 (6 bases). V was shortened by 4 bases and J by 1 base, with 10 bases between the two germline ends. This CDR3 contains 14 residues. Germline V gene sequence: CDR1 SGHTA, CDR2 FQGTGA. The chain's CDR3 is CASSSDSSNTEAFF. The CDR3 coding sequence is TGTGCCAGCAGCTCGGACAGTTCGAACACTGAAGCTTTCTTT. The full variable domain, its missing parts supplied by reference TRBV7-3 and TRBJ1-1, is GAGVSQTPSNKVTEKGKYVELRCDPISGHTALYWYRQSLGQGPEFLIYFQGTGAADDSGLPNDRFFAVRPEGSVSTLKIQRTERGDSAVYLCASSSDSSNTEAFFGQGTRLTVV.

The V gene is TRBV7-2, the J gene TRBJ1-4, with D perhaps TRBD1 (5 bases). Germline CDR1 is SGHTA and CDR2 is FQGNSA. Trimming shortened V by 7 bases and J by 8 bases, and 17 bases separated the two germline ends. The CDR3 consists of 14 residues. CDR3 sequence: CASKPGGGYEKLFF. CDR3 bases: TGTGCCAGCAAACCAGGCGGGGGTTACGAAAAACTGTTTTTT.

This clone came up once. The rearrangement uses TRBV11-2 and TRBJ2-2; 9 nucleotides match TRBD2. The V and J ends lost 2 bases and 2 bases, in that order; junction bases with no gene match: 3. CDR1 is SGHAT, CDR2 FQNNGV, per germline. The CDR3 is 16 amino acids. The CDR3 reads CASSLLAGPNTGELFF. CDR3 nucleotide sequence: TGTGCCAGCAGCTTACTAGCGGGGCCTAACACCGGGGAGCTGTTTTTT.

CDR3 protein: CASSSGQGSRANVLTF. DNA of the CDR3: TGCGCCAGCAGCTCGGGACAGGGAAGTAGGGCCAACGTCCTGACTTTC. This chain links TRBV5-1 with TRBJ2-6; the match to TRBD1 covers 9 bases. CDR3 length: 16 residues. CDR1 and CDR2 from the germline V gene are SGHRS and YFSETQ. Losses at the gene ends were 3 bases for V and 5 bases for J; bases not matched to a gene: 6.

CDR3 region: CASSVSGTVNQPQHF. CDR3 bases: TGTGCCAGCAGCGTATCTGGGACAGTCAATCAGCCCCAGCATTTT. The chain has TRBV9 and TRBJ1-5; 7 bases are shared with TRBD1. Germline assignment: CDR1 SGDLS and CDR2 YYNGEE. This CDR3 is built from 15 residues. With V trimmed by 1 base and J by 3 bases, 4 bases remained unmatched.

The chain joins TRBV6-2 or TRBV6-3 to TRBJ2-6; D uncertain. The germline V and J ends were trimmed by 6 bases and 4 bases, with 7 bases remaining between them. Germline values: CDR1 MNHEY, CDR2 SVGEGT. CDR3 size: 13 residues. CDR3 nucleotide sequence: TGTGCCAGCAGCTTAGCCGGGGCCAACGTCCTGACTTTC. Translated: CASSLAGANVLTF.

V gene TRBV2 combines with J gene TRBJ1-2; the D is unclear. Per the germline V gene, CDR1 is SNHLY and CDR2 is FYNNEI. This CDR3 contains 11 residues. Trimming stripped 6 bases from V and 6 bases from J, with 8 bases between. The CDR3 DNA reads TGTGCCAGCAGCGAGACAAATGGCTACACCTTC. Amino acid sequence: CASSETNGYTF.

Notes on this clone: One end of the junction varies from germline; a read error may be responsible. V is TRBV7-3 and J is TRBJ2-5, with 9 nucleotides matching TRBD1. In germline, CDR1 is SGHTA, CDR2 FQGTGA. This CDR3 comprises 15 residues. In DNA, the CDR3 is TGTGTCAGCAGCTTATTGGGGACAGGGAGCGAGACCCAGTACTTC. This codes for CVSSLLGTGSETQYF.

The V and J genes are TRBV7-2 and TRBJ2-7, with D possibly matching TRBD2 (7 bases). The V and J ends lost 3 bases and 0 bases respectively, with 15 bases between them. Germline-derived CDR1 and CDR2 are SGHTA and FQGNSA. CDR3 size: 16 residues. In DNA form, the CDR3 reads TGTGCCAGCAGCTTGGGGGGGGGCGCGTACTCCTACGAGCAGTACTTC. It is translated as CASSLGGGAYSYEQYF.

J is TRBJ1-5 and V is TRBV6-2 or TRBV6-3; no reliable D call. V shed 2 bases and J shed 4 bases, with 9 bases lying between them. Looked up from germline, CDR1 is MNHEY and CDR2 is SVGEGT. This CDR3 region has 14 residues. CDR3 residues: CASSYGRHNQPQHF. CDR3 nucleotides: TGTGCCAGCAGTTACGGCAGGCATAATCAGCCCCAGCATTTT.

The chain combines TRBV28 with TRBJ2-7; 12 bases are shared with TRBD2. The CDR3 runs to 15 residues. In germline, CDR1 is MDHEN, CDR2 SYDVKM. Losses at the gene ends were 6 bases for V and 4 bases for J; bases not matched to a gene: 7. The CDR3 DNA sequence: TGTGCCAGCAGACCGACTAGCGGGAGTCTGTACGAGCAGTACTTC. Encoded protein: CASRPTSGSLYEQYF. Based on the CDR3 plus reference TRBV28 and TRBJ2-7, the full variable domain is DVKVTQSSRYLVKRTGEKVFLECVQDMDHENMFWYRQDPGLGLRLIYFSYDVKMKEKGDIPEGYSVSREKKERFSLILESASTNQTSMYLCASRPTSGSLYEQYFGPGTRLTVT.

The chain employs TRBV5-1 and TRBJ2-7; 8 positions agree with TRBD2. With V trimmed by 4 bases and J by 4 bases, 10 bases remained unmatched. Germline V lookup: CDR1 SGHRS, CDR2 YFSETQ. The CDR3 is 15 amino acids. DNA for the CDR3: TGCGCCAGCAGCGAGTTAGCGGGAATCGGGTACGAGCAGTACTTC. Residues: CASSELAGIGYEQYF.

The rearrangement links TRBV6-4 to TRBJ1-6; tentative D call: TRBD1 (5 bases). CDR3 size: 16 residues. The V end lost 0 bases, the J end lost 8 bases, and 14 bases lay between the germline ends. Looked up from germline, CDR1 is MRHNA and CDR2 is SNTAGT. In DNA, the CDR3 is TGTGCCAGCAGTGACTCTCAAGGGGTGGTCGATTCACCCCTCCACTTT. This encodes CASSDSQGVVDSPLHF.

The count of this clone is one. One junction end does not reproduce the germline sequence, and a read error may be involved. CDR3 DNA: TGTGCCAGCACTGAAGACAGGGGCCAAGAGACCCAGTACTTC. Its protein is CASTEDRGQETQYF. V and J are TRBV6-1 and TRBJ2-5; the match to TRBD1 covers 8 bases. This CDR3 spans 14 amino acids. Germline lookup yields CDR1 MNHNS and CDR2 SASEGT.

The chain links TRBV27 to TRBJ2-1; 10 bases are shared with TRBD2. This CDR3 is 14 amino acids long. Per the germline V gene, CDR1 is MNHEY and CDR2 is SMNVEV (reference sequence). J was trimmed by 6 bases and V by 11 bases; bases with no gene match: 10. The CDR3 DNA reads as TGTGCCTCCAAGGGGGTAGCGGGAGGCAATGAGCAGTTCTTC. Its translation is CASKGVAGGNEQFF.

The CDR3 reads CASSWGLAGGHSYNEQFF. As DNA, the CDR3 is TGTGCCAGCAGCTGGGGACTAGCGGGAGGTCACTCCTACAATGAGCAGTTCTTC. The chain carries TRBV7-9 and TRBJ2-1; 15 positions agree with TRBD2. This CDR3 comprises 18 residues. Unmatched junction bases numbered 4, after V lost 4 bases and J lost 0 bases. Germline V gene sequence: CDR1 SEHNR, CDR2 FQNEAQ (reference sequence). The complete variable domain, with remaining parts taken from reference TRBV7-9 and TRBJ2-1, reads DTGVSQNPRHKITKRGQNVTFRCDPISEHNRLYWYRQTLGQGPEFLTYFQNEAQLEKSRLLSDRFSAERPKGSFSTLEIQRTEQGDSAMYLCASSWGLAGGHSYNEQFFGPGTRLTVL.

The rearrangement links TRBV5-1 to TRBJ2-3; 9 nucleotides line up with TRBD1. J was trimmed by 4 bases and V by 4 bases; bases with no gene match: 7. CDR1 SGHRS and CDR2 YFSETQ come from the germline V gene. CDR3 length: 15 amino acids. In nucleotides, the CDR3 is TGCGCCAGCAGCGCGGGACAGGGAGCCCCAGATACGCAGTATTTT. Encoded protein: CASSAGQGAPDTQYF.